This T cell receptor beta chain was recovered during a study of shared clonotypes between healthy human individuals. The overall study: Three men and two women, aged 18 to 49, were donors.

Sequencing was at deep level. Original methodology: ImmunoSEQ yielded junction-only sequences lacking quality scores, so filtering differed. Only in-frame clones appear in the TCRdb table, and some are missing; sequencing was by immunoSEQ multiplex PCR. V, J and clone size derive from that table, while D and trimming were established from the DNA sequence. Of 190,000 or so clones listed, approximately 70% were seen once; the top ten hold under 11%. In this sample, this clone turned up once. Its target is not known. Germline CDR1 is SGHDN and CDR2 is FVKESK. The length of the CDR3 is 15 residues. The ends were cut back, 0 bases at V and 4 bases at J, with 13 bases in the middle. Broader study findings: Memory subsets had estimated richness that was generally smaller than that of naive subsets.

This chain connects TRBV14 to TRBJ2-7, with a tentative D call TRBD2 (6 bases). This TCR was recovered from a man aged 25 to 45 in good health. The sequencing sample was made of memory CD4+ T cells sorted from blood. Subset reported: CD45RA-negative fraction. The CDR3 DNA is TGTGCCAGCAGCCAAGATTTCGGGAGAAGATACGAGCAGTACTTC. It encodes CASSQDFGRRYEQYF.